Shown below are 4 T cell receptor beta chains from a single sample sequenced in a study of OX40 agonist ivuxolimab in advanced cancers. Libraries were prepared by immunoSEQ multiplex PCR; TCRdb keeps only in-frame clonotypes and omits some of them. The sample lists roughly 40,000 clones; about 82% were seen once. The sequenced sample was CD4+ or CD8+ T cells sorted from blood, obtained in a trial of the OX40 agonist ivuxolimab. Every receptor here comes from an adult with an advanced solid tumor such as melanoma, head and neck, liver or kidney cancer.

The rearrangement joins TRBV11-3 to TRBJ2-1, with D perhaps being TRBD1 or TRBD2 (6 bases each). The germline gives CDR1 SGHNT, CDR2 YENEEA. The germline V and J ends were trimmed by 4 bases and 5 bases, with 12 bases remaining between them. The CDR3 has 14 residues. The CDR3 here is CASSYRGAHNEQFF. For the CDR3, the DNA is TGTGCCAGCAGCTATAGGGGGGCCCACAATGAGCAGTTCTTC.

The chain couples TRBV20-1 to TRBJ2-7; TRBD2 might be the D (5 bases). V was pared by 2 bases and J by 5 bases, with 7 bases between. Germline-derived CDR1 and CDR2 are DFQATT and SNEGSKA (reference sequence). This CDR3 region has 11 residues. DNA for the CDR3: TGCAGTGCTAGAAAGAGGGACGAGCAGTACTTC. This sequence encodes CSARKRDEQYF.

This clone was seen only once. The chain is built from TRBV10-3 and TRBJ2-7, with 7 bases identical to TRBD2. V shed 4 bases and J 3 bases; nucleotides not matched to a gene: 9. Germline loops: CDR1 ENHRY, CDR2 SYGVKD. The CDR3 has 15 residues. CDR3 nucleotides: TGTGCCATCAGTGGGGAGGGGACGACCCACTACGAGCAGTACTTC. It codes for CAISGEGTTHYEQYF.

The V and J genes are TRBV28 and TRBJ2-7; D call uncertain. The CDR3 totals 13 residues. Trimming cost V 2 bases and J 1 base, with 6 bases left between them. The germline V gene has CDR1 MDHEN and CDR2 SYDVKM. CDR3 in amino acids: CASSLDGSYEQYF. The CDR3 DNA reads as TGTGCCAGCAGTTTAGACGGGTCCTACGAGCAGTACTTC.